This T cell receptor (beta chain) is drawn from a study of cytomegalovirus exposure and HLA in healthy donors. The germline V gene has CDR1 SGHVS and CDR2 FNYEAQ. There are 13 residues in the CDR3. The V and J ends lost 0 bases and 8 bases respectively, with 7 bases between them. The PCR had 60 Vbeta and 13 Jbeta primers. This table comes from immunoSEQ multiplex PCR, and its TCRdb copy is limited to in-frame clones, with some not included. The listing contains roughly 80,000 clones. Sequences were obtained from PBMCs. This receptor was identified in a girl aged 10-17 years in good health and CMV-seropositive. The V call is TRBV7-6, the J call TRBJ2-2; no definite D call. Here the CDR3 DNA reads TGTGCCAGCAGCTTAGCGTCAGAAGGGGAGCTGTTTTTT. It yields the protein CASSLASEGELFF.